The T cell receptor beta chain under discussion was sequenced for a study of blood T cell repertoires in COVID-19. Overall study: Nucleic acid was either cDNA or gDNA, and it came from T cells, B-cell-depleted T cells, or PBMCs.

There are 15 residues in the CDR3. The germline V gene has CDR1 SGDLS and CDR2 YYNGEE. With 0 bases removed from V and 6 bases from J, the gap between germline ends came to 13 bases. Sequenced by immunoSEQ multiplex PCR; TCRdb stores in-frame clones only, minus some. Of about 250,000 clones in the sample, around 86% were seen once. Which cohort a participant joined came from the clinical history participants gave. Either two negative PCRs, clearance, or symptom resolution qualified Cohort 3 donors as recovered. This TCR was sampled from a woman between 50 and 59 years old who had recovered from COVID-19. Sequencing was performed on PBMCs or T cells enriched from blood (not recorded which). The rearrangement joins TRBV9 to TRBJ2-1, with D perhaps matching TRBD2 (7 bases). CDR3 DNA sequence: TGTGCCAGCAGCGTAGAGGGGAGGGGGTCCAATGAGCAGTTCTTC. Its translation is CASSVEGRGSNEQFF.